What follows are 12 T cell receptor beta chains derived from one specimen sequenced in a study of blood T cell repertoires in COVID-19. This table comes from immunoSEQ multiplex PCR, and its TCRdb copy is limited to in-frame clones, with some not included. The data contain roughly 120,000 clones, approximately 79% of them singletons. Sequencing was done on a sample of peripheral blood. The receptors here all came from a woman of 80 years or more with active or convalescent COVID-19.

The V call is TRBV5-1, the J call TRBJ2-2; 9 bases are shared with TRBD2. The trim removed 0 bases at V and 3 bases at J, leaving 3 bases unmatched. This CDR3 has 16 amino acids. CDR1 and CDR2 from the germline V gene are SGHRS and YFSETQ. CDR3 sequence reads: CASSLVLAGYTGELFF. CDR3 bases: TGCGCCAGCAGCTTGGTCCTAGCGGGGTACACCGGGGAGCTGTTTTTT.

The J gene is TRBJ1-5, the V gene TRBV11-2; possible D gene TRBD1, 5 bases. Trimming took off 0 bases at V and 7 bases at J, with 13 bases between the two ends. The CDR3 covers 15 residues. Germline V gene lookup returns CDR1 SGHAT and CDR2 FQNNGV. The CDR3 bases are TGTGCCAGCAGCTTAGACGGGGGATCGGGGCAGCCCCAGCATTTT. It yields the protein CASSLDGGSGQPQHF.

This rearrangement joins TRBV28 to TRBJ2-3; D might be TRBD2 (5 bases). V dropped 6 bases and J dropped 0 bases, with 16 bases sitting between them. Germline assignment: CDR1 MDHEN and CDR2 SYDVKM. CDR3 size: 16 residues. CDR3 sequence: CASSSPQRTSTDTQYF. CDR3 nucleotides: TGTGCCAGCAGCTCCCCCCAGCGGACTAGCACAGATACGCAGTATTTT.

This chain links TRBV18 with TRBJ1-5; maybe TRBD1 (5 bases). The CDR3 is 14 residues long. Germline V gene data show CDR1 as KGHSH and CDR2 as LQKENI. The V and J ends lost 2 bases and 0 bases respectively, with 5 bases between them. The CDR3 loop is CASSPDSSNQPQHF. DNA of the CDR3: TGTGCCAGCTCACCAGACAGTAGCAATCAGCCCCAGCATTTT.

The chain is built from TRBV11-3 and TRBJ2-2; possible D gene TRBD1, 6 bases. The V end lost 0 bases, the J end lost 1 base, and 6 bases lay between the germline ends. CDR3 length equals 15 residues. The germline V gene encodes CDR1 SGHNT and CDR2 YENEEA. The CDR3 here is CASSLDRGNTGELFF. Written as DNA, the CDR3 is TGTGCCAGCAGCTTAGACAGGGGGAACACCGGGGAGCTGTTTTTT.

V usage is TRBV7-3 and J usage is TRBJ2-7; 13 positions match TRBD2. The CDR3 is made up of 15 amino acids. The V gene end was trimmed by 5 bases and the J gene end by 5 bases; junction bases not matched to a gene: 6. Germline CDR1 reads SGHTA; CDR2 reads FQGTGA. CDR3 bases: TGTGCCAGCAGCGAACTAGCGGGAGGGCCTAACGAGCAGTACTTC. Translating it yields CASSELAGGPNEQYF.

The CDR3 spells CASSFQSTSGSYEQYF. The CDR3 DNA reads TGTGCCAGCAGCTTTCAATCGACTAGCGGGTCCTACGAGCAGTACTTC. The chain links TRBV5-5 to TRBJ2-7, with TRBD2 matching over 10 bases. CDR3 size: 16 residues. J lost 1 base, V lost 2 bases, and 6 bases had no gene match. The V gene's germline CDR1 is SGHKS and CDR2 YYEKEE (reference sequence).

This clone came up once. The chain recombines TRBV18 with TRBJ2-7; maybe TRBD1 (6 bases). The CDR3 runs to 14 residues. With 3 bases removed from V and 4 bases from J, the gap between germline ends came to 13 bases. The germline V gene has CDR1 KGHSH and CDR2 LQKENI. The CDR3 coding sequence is TGTGCCAGCTCACCGGCAGGGGCTGGGTACGAGCAGTACTTC. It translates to CASSPAGAGYEQYF.

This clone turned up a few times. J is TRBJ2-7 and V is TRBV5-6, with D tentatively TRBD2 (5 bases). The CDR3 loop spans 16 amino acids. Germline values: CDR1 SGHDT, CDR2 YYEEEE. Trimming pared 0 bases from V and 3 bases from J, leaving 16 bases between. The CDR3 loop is CASSLALGLTDYEQYF. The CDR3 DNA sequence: TGTGCCAGCAGCTTGGCATTAGGACTCACCGACTACGAGCAGTACTTC.

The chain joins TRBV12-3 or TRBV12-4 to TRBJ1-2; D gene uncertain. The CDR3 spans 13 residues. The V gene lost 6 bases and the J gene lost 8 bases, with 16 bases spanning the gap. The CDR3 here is CASRPGESDGYTF. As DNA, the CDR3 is TGTGCCAGCAGGCCAGGCGAGTCTGACGGCTACACCTTC.

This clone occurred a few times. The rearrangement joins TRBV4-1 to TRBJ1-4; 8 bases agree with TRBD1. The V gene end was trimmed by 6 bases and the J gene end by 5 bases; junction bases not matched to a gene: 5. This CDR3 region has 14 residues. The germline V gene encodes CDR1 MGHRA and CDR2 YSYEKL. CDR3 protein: CASRTGGKNEKLFF. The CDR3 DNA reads TGCGCCAGCAGAACAGGGGGAAAAAATGAAAAACTGTTTTTT.

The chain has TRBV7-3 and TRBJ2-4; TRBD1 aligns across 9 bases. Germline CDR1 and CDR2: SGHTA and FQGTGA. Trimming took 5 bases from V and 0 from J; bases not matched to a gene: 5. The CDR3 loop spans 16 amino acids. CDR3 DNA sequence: TGTGCCAGCAGCGAGGGACAGGGAAAAGCCAAAAACATTCAGTACTTC. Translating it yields CASSEGQGKAKNIQYF.